What follows is one TCR beta chain and its context. Its antigen is undetermined. Unique molecular identifiers (one per individual cDNA molecule) were attached. TCRdb re-derived calls from the 5' RACE reads in MiXCR, one entry per CDR3 protein. Of about 81,000 distinct CDR3 sequences in the sample, approximately 6% are singletons; the top ten hold roughly 7.8%. Per germline, CDR1 SEHNR and CDR2 FQNEAQ (reference sequence). V dropped 1 base and J dropped 4 bases, with 5 bases sitting between them. The CDR3 contains 12 residues. These data originate in a study of early T cells in non-severe SARS-CoV-2 infection. Study-wide context: Unsorted whole-blood RNA was sequenced in bulk, leaving chains unpaired. Study-level findings and limits: Matching results from VDJdb favored anti-spike CD8 responses, leaving private and CD4 specificities undetected.

The sequencing sample was made of whole blood. This chain joins TRBV7-9 and TRBJ2-7; D call uncertain. This sequence was found in an adult who was a healthcare worker with PCR-confirmed SARS-CoV-2 infection or an uninfected control (not recorded which). The CDR3: CASSLGRYEQYF. CDR3 in DNA: TGTGCCAGCAGCTTAGGCAGGTACGAGCAGTACTTC. The full variable domain, with the rest looked up from reference TRBV7-9 and TRBJ2-7, is DTGVSQNPRHKITKRGQNVTFRCDPISEHNRLYWYRQTLGQGPEFLTYFQNEAQLEKSRLLSDRFSAERPKGSFSTLEIQRTEQGDSAMYLCASSLGRYEQYFGPGTRLTVT.